This T cell receptor (beta chain) came from a study of T cells in Graves' hyperthyroidism and ophthalmopathy. Findings and limits, study-wide: Within blood appeared most thyroid clonotypes that had expanded above 0.001. The model made its ophthalmopathy prediction, and onset followed a median roughly six months later.

This clonotype occurred many times. Its antigen is as yet unknown. Newly diagnosed patients aged 18 to 65 had hyperthyroidism of under 2 months' duration. Investigators excluded patients with uncontrolled infection, other autoimmune disease, pregnancy or lactation. CDR1 and CDR2 from the germline V gene are LGHNT and FRNRAP. The CDR3 is 12 amino acids. Deletions cut 6 bases from V and 5 bases from J, with 9 bases between. Amplified TCR beta CDR3 regions came from RNA transcripts. First-round RT-PCR targeting the TCR CDR3 was performed with the HTBI primer set. TCRdb recomputed calls from the multiplex PCR reads with MiXCR, one row per CDR3 protein. The profile covers 600,000 to 650,000 distinct CDR3 sequences, with around 15% appearing a single time and around 3.9% taken by the ten largest.

J is TRBJ2-3 and V is TRBV12-5; the D is unclear. The clonotype was recovered from a woman in her twenties or thirties with Graves' hyperthyroidism. Sequencing was done on a sample of blood. This CDR3 reads CASGFNRDTQYF. CDR3 bases: TGTGCTAGTGGGTTCAACAGAGATACGCAGTATTTT.